The 2 T cell receptor beta chains below were found in one sample sequenced in a study of brain metastases from non-small cell lung cancer. Clones were sequenced by immunoSEQ multiplex PCR, and TCRdb holds only the in-frame ones, with some missing. The top ten hold around 15% of the sample, which has over a thousand clones, about 85% seen once. Sequencing used tissue from a brain metastasis. These receptors were obtained from a donor at least 40 years old with non-small cell lung cancer.

This chain links TRBV11-3 with TRBJ2-3; D uncertain. From germline, CDR1 is SGHNT and CDR2 YENEEA. The CDR3 is 15 residues long. V was shortened by 5 bases and J by 0 bases, with 12 bases between the two germline ends. The CDR3, as DNA: TGTGCCAGCAGCCAAATAGCCGCTAGCACAGATACGCAGTATTTT. This codes for CASSQIAASTDTQYF.

This clone was recorded a few times. The chain is built from TRBV19 and TRBJ2-7; 13 bases agree with TRBD2. The V gene end was trimmed by 6 bases and the J gene end by 5 bases; junction bases not matched to a gene: 4. The germline V gene has CDR1 LNHDA and CDR2 SQIVND (reference sequence). CDR3 length: 14 amino acids. Here the CDR3 DNA reads TGTGCCAGTAGCCGGACTAGCGGGAGCCACGAGCAGTACTTC. Translated, it gives CASSRTSGSHEQYF.